The clone carrying this T cell receptor beta chain appeared a single time. Mismatch with germline at one junction end may stem from a read error. A second PCR of roughly 6 to 12 cycles used a sample-barcoded 5' primer and a J-beta primer mix. Via MiXCR, TCRdb re-called the 5' RACE reads, giving one row per CDR3 protein. The table has 650,000 to 900,000 distinct CDR3 sequences, 62% seen once. This specimen comes from a study of blood T cells in healthy people across ages. The germline V gene encodes CDR1 LGHDT and CDR2 YNNKEL (reference sequence). This CDR3 contains 11 residues. The sequencing sample was made of blood. This rearrangement joins TRBV3-1 to TRBJ2-7; D remains unclear. The clonotype originates from a man under 40 in good health. The CDR3 here is CASGQGDEQYF. The CDR3 DNA follows: TGTGCCAGCGGCCAAGGCGACGAGCAGTACTTC.